The 27 T cell receptor beta chains below all came from one sample that was sequenced in a study of shared clonotypes between healthy human individuals. Assay used: immunoSEQ multiplex PCR; TCRdb lists only in-frame clones, some missing. This table has under 600,000 clones, 97% appearing once. The sample comprised naive CD4+ T cells sorted from blood. Subset noted: CD45RA+ positively selected. Receptors originate from a woman aged 30 to 39 in good health.

The V gene is TRBV19, the J gene TRBJ2-3, with no clear D. V was cut by 7 bases and J by 3 bases, with 14 bases left in between. The CDR3 contains 14 residues. Germline-derived CDR1 and CDR2 are LNHDA and SQIVND (reference sequence). The chain's CDR3 is CASTPFYATDTQYF. The CDR3 bases are TGTGCCAGTACCCCCTTCTACGCGACAGATACGCAGTATTTT. The full variable domain, completed using reference TRBV19 and TRBJ2-3, is DGGITQSPKYLFRKEGQNVTLSCEQNLNHDAMYWYRQDPGQGLRLIYYSQIVNDFQKGDIAEGYSVSREKKESFPLTVTSAQKNPTAFYLCASTPFYATDTQYFGPGTRLTVL.

The rearrangement links TRBV7-3 to TRBJ2-3; the D gene is possibly TRBD1 (6 bases). Trimming removed 4 bases at V and 0 bases at J, with 11 bases between. From germline, CDR1 is SGHTA and CDR2 FQGTGA. This CDR3 is built from 15 residues. The CDR3 loop reads CASSSPGASTDTQYF. DNA for the CDR3: TGTGCCAGCAGCTCCCCAGGGGCTAGCACAGATACGCAGTATTTT.

The gene calls are TRBV5-4 and TRBJ1-1; the D is unclear. Between the trimmed V and J ends, which lost 4 bases and 1 base, there was a span of 14 bases. From germline, CDR1 is SGHNT and CDR2 YYREEE (reference sequence). The CDR3 contains 15 residues. DNA of the CDR3: TGTGCCAGCAGCCGGACTTTGGCGGGGAACACTGAAGCTTTCTTT. This sequence encodes CASSRTLAGNTEAFF.

The chain combines TRBV6-4 with TRBJ2-2, with TRBD2 identical over 11 bases. The germline V gene encodes CDR1 MRHNA and CDR2 SNTAGT. The CDR3 loop spans 16 amino acids. V gave up 0 bases and J gave up 5 bases; unmatched junction bases: 2. The CDR3 coding sequence is TGTGCCAGCAGTGACTCGGCTAGCGGGGGGACCGGGGAGCTGTTTTTT. It is translated as CASSDSASGGTGELFF.

Note on this clone: Other nucleotide sequences in the sample specify the same CDR3. The V and J genes are TRBV28 and TRBJ2-7; D not resolved. V gave up 3 bases and J gave up 1 base, with 4 bases separating them. CDR3 size: 12 residues. Germline CDR1 is MDHEN and CDR2 is SYDVKM. The CDR3 loop is CASSLSSYEQYF. The CDR3 region has the DNA TGTGCCAGCAGTTTGAGTTCCTACGAGCAGTACTTC.

This rearrangement joins TRBV7-2 to TRBJ2-7; TRBD2 aligns across 11 bases. Per the germline V gene, CDR1 is SGHTA and CDR2 is FQGNSA. There are 15 residues in the CDR3. The ends lost 3 bases at V and 4 bases at J; junction bases unmatched: 5. As DNA, the CDR3 is TGTGCCAGCAGCTTGACTAGCGGGACTATGTACGAGCAGTACTTC. Translation: CASSLTSGTMYEQYF.

This clone came up once. J is TRBJ1-5 and V is TRBV29-1, with D possibly TRBD1 on 5 matching bases. This CDR3 is 13 amino acids long. Germline V gene sequence: CDR1 SQVTM, CDR2 ANQGSEA. The germline V and J ends were trimmed by 5 bases and 4 bases, with 12 bases remaining between them. In DNA form, the CDR3 reads TGCAGCGTTAGCAGGGACTGGAATCAGCCCCAGCATTTT. Amino acid sequence: CSVSRDWNQPQHF.

This chain links TRBV5-1 with TRBJ2-3; D possibly corresponds to TRBD2 (6 bases). Germline CDR1 reads SGHRS; CDR2 reads YFSETQ. This CDR3 region has 18 residues. The V gene lost 4 bases and the J gene lost 3 bases, with 24 bases spanning the gap. The CDR3 loop is CASSRRASTIAETDTQYF. The CDR3 nucleotides are TGCGCCAGCAGCCGTCGCGCGAGTACTATAGCGGAAACAGATACGCAGTATTTT.

The chain carries TRBV5-1 and TRBJ2-6, with no clear D. The CDR3 is 16 residues long. V was cut by 4 bases and J by 1 base, with 12 bases left in between. The germline V gene encodes CDR1 SGHRS and CDR2 YFSETQ. Here the CDR3 DNA reads TGCGCCAGCAGCCCGTGGGGTACATCTGGGGCCAACGTCCTGACTTTC. Translation gives CASSPWGTSGANVLTF. The whole variable domain, filled in from reference TRBV5-1 and TRBJ2-6, reads KAGVTQTPRYLIKTRGQQVTLSCSPISGHRSVSWYQQTPGQGLQFLFEYFSETQRNKGNFPGRFSGRQFSNSRSEMNVSTLELGDSALYLCASSPWGTSGANVLTFGAGSRLTVL.

The chain carries TRBV28 and TRBJ2-4; 7 nucleotides align to TRBD2. The CDR3 totals 16 residues. The germline V gene has CDR1 MDHEN and CDR2 SYDVKM. Germline trimming cut 3 bases from V and 4 bases from J; bases unmatched to any gene: 9. DNA for the CDR3: TGTGCCAGCAGTTTGGTAGGGCGGGGGAGAAAAAACATTCAGTACTTC. It encodes CASSLVGRGRKNIQYF.

The V call is TRBV28, the J call TRBJ2-5; D gene ambiguous. This CDR3 spans 14 amino acids. Germline lookup yields CDR1 MDHEN and CDR2 SYDVKM. Trimming stripped 3 bases from V and 5 bases from J, with 13 bases between. CDR3 loop: CASSLHTILETQYF. The CDR3, as DNA: TGTGCCAGCAGTTTGCATACGATCTTGGAGACCCAGTACTTC.

The chain links TRBV7-2 to TRBJ2-5, with TRBD2 identical over 10 bases. CDR3 size: 14 residues. V lost 2 bases, J lost 5 bases, and 2 bases stayed unmatched. Germline loops: CDR1 SGHTA, CDR2 FQGNSA. The CDR3 region has the DNA TGTGCCAGCAGCTTACTAGCGGGAGTTGAGACCCAGTACTTC. Its protein is CASSLLAGVETQYF.

The J gene is TRBJ1-5, the V gene TRBV27, with D perhaps TRBD1 (5 bases). V gave up 4 bases and J gave up 6 bases, with 16 bases separating them. The CDR3 covers 15 residues. Per the germline V gene, CDR1 is MNHEY and CDR2 is SMNVEV (reference sequence). This CDR3 reads CASSSDFAGAQPQHF. The CDR3 DNA sequence: TGTGCCAGCAGTTCGGACTTCGCTGGGGCTCAGCCCCAGCATTTT.

The genes are TRBV5-1 and TRBJ1-2, with no clear D. CDR1 SGHRS and CDR2 YFSETQ come from the germline V gene. This CDR3 is built from 13 residues. V lost 3 bases, J lost 9 bases, and 15 bases lay in between. In nucleotides, the CDR3 is TGCGCCAGCAGCTCCCCGGGCCAGTCGAGCTACACCTTC. Translated: CASSSPGQSSYTF.

The gene calls are TRBV28 and TRBJ1-4; D uncertain. The V and J ends lost 1 base and 7 bases respectively, with 13 bases between them. The CDR3 length is 15 residues. Germline loops: CDR1 MDHEN, CDR2 SYDVKM. DNA for the CDR3: TGTGCCAGCAGTTTATCGGGAGGTCAGGTTGAAAAACTGTTTTTT. Translation gives CASSLSGGQVEKLFF.

The chain recombines TRBV6-5 with TRBJ1-2; 7 nucleotides align to TRBD1. The CDR3 totals 14 residues. CDR1 is MNHEY and CDR2 is SVGAGI in the germline V gene. Trimming at V came to 4 bases and at J to 3 bases, leaving 5 bases not matched to a gene. CDR3 in DNA: TGTGCCAGCAGTTCAACAGGGGAGCACTATGGCTACACCTTC. Encoded protein: CASSSTGEHYGYTF.

In this sample, this clone turned up once. The chain has TRBV4-2 and TRBJ2-1; D is perhaps TRBD2 (6 bases). Per the germline V gene, CDR1 is LGHNA and CDR2 is YNFKEQ. This CDR3 has 14 amino acids. Deletions cut 0 bases from V and 8 bases from J, with 11 bases between. The CDR3 region is CASSQDKKRDEQFF. The CDR3 coding sequence is TGTGCCAGCAGCCAAGATAAGAAGCGGGATGAGCAGTTCTTC.

The V and J genes are TRBV28 and TRBJ1-2, with 11 bases identical to TRBD1. V was pared by 5 bases and J by 4 bases, with 9 bases of the junction left unmatched. The CDR3 contains 16 residues. The germline V gene encodes CDR1 MDHEN and CDR2 SYDVKM. The CDR3 region is CASSASGTGGPYGYTF. The CDR3 DNA follows: TGTGCCAGCAGTGCTTCCGGGACAGGGGGACCCTATGGCTACACCTTC.

This clone came up once. V gene TRBV6-5 combines with J gene TRBJ2-1; D perhaps matches TRBD2 (6 bases). Germline V gene lookup returns CDR1 MNHEY and CDR2 SVGAGI. V was pared by 2 bases and J by 2 bases, with 13 bases between. This CDR3 comprises 16 residues. In DNA form, the CDR3 reads TGTGCCAGCAGTTACGAGACTAGGGACCCCTACAATGAGCAGTTCTTC. This sequence encodes CASSYETRDPYNEQFF.

The CDR3 region is CASSLDSGRNTEAFF. CDR3 nucleotide sequence: TGTGCCAGCAGCTTAGATTCCGGGAGAAACACTGAAGCTTTCTTT. This chain connects TRBV7-2 to TRBJ1-1; no clear D. V shed 1 base and J shed 2 bases, with 11 bases lying between them. The CDR3 sequence is 15 residues long. Looked up from germline, CDR1 is SGHTA and CDR2 is FQGNSA.

This rearrangement joins TRBV11-2 to TRBJ2-5; D is perhaps TRBD1 (5 bases). The closer fit of TRBJ2-7 to the DNA end suggests the J call may be wrong. The CDR3 totals 16 residues. Germline CDR1 is SGHAT and CDR2 is FQNNGV. In DNA form, the CDR3 reads TGTGCCAGCAGCTTAGTTAGGGGTGACAGCTCCTACGAGCAGTACTTC. Residues: CASSLVRGDSSYEQYF.

The chain uses TRBV28 and TRBJ1-2, with D possibly being TRBD1 (5 bases). Germline V gene sequence: CDR1 MDHEN, CDR2 SYDVKM. V lost 5 bases to trimming and J lost 7 bases, with 26 bases between them. This CDR3 is 17 amino acids long. The CDR3 spells CASSPGGGLALEAGYTF. In nucleotides, the CDR3 is TGTGCCAGCAGTCCCGGTGGGGGACTCGCTTTAGAGGCTGGCTACACCTTC.

This clone was seen a single time. The chain combines TRBV9 with TRBJ2-1; weak D call: TRBD1 (6 bases). Trimming pared 3 bases from V and 2 bases from J, leaving 9 bases between. The germline V gene encodes CDR1 SGDLS and CDR2 YYNGEE. The length of the CDR3 is 14 residues. CDR3 coding DNA: TGTGCCAGCAGCGCCACAGGGCCCTACAATGAGCAGTTCTTC. Translating gives CASSATGPYNEQFF.

This chain links TRBV28 with TRBJ2-7; tentatively, D is TRBD1 (6 bases). Germline CDR1 and CDR2: MDHEN and SYDVKM. The CDR3 runs to 13 residues. V gave up 7 bases and J gave up 0 bases, with 10 bases separating them. Here the CDR3 DNA reads TGTGCCAGCACCCCGGGACACTCCTACGAGCAGTACTTC. Residues: CASTPGHSYEQYF.

This clone has just one count. The V call is TRBV28, the J call TRBJ2-2, with 9 positions matching TRBD2. The V gene end was trimmed by 6 bases and the J gene end by 5 bases; junction bases not matched to a gene: 10. Germline CDR1 reads MDHEN; CDR2 reads SYDVKM. This CDR3 comprises 16 residues. The CDR3 nucleotides read TGTGCCAGCAGCCAGGGACTAGCAGTCCGTACCGGGGAGCTGTTTTTT. It is translated as CASSQGLAVRTGELFF.

A few counts support this clone. The chain uses TRBV29-1 and TRBJ1-1; no reliable D call. The CDR3 runs to 13 residues. Germline-derived CDR1 and CDR2 are SQVTM and ANQGSEA. V was pared by 4 bases and J by 6 bases, with 15 bases between. CDR3 residues: CSVGRVGGAEAFF. The CDR3 coding sequence is TGCAGCGTTGGTAGGGTCGGAGGCGCTGAAGCTTTCTTT.

This clone was counted a single time. The chain is built from TRBV7-6 and TRBJ2-1; 8 bases are shared with TRBD2. The V segment lost 1 base and the J segment 1 base; nucleotides outside the gene matches: 3. The CDR3 has 16 amino acids. Germline loops: CDR1 SGHVS, CDR2 FNYEAQ. The CDR3 is CASSLETSGSYNEQFF. DNA for the CDR3: TGTGCCAGCAGCTTAGAAACTAGCGGTTCCTACAATGAGCAGTTCTTC.